The clone carrying this T cell receptor beta chain showed up just a few times. What it binds is not known. Treatment given: approximately 11-day PBMC culture with coronavirus spike peptide pools or control peptides (ViraFEST assay). ViraFEST stimulated the growth of antigen-specific T cells using peptide pools and subsequently profiled their TCRs by sequencing. After being plated at a few million per well, PBMCs were cultured with about 10 IU/ml IL-2 and about 10 ug/ml peptide pools. With the Oncomine TCR Beta short-read assay, DNA from cultured CD4+ T cells was sequenced. MiXCR was run by TCRdb on the PCR reads, yielding one entry per CDR3 protein. The table includes some 14,000 distinct CDR3 sequences, around 30% detected once. The data stem from a study of vaccination and CD4 T cells after COVID-19. Study context: Overlapping spike peptides served as the stimulus for the cells. These peptides came from SARS-CoV-2 and from the common cold coronaviruses HCoV-NL63, HCoV-OC43 and HCoV-229E.

The CDR3 has 14 amino acids. The germline gives CDR1 SGHNT, CDR2 YYREEE (reference sequence). Trimming at V came to 5 bases and at J to 3 bases, leaving 4 bases not matched to a gene. This sample comprised CD4+ T cells from blood, cultured in vitro, obtained before SARS-CoV-2 vaccination. The origin of this receptor is a human donor who received a COVID-19 vaccine. The chain recombines TRBV5-4 with TRBJ2-3; 9 bases match TRBD1. The DNA for the CDR3 is TGTGCCAGCAGGGGGACAGGGCGGACAGATACGCAGTATTTT. Its protein product is CASRGTGRTDTQYF.